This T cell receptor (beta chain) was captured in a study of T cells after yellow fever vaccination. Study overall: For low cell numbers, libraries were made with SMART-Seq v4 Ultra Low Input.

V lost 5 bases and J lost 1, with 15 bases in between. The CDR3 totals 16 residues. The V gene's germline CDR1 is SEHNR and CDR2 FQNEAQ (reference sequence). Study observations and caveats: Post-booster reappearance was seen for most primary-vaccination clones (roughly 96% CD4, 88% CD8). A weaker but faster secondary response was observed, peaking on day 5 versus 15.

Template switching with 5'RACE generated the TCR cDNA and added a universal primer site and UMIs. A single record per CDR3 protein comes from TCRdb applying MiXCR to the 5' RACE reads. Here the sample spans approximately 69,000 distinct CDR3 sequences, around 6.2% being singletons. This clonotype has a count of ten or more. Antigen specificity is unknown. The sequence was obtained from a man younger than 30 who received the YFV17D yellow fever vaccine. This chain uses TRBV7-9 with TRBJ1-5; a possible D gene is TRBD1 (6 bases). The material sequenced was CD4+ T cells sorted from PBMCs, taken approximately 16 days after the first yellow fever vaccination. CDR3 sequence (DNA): TGTGCCAGCAGCCAACCCCCGGGACAAAGCAATCAGCCCCAGCATTTT. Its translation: CASSQPPGQSNQPQHF. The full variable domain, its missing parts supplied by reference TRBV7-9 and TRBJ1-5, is DTGVSQNPRHKITKRGQNVTFRCDPISEHNRLYWYRQTLGQGPEFLTYFQNEAQLEKSRLLSDRFSAERPKGSFSTLEIQRTEQGDSAMYLCASSQPPGQSNQPQHFGDGTRLSIL.